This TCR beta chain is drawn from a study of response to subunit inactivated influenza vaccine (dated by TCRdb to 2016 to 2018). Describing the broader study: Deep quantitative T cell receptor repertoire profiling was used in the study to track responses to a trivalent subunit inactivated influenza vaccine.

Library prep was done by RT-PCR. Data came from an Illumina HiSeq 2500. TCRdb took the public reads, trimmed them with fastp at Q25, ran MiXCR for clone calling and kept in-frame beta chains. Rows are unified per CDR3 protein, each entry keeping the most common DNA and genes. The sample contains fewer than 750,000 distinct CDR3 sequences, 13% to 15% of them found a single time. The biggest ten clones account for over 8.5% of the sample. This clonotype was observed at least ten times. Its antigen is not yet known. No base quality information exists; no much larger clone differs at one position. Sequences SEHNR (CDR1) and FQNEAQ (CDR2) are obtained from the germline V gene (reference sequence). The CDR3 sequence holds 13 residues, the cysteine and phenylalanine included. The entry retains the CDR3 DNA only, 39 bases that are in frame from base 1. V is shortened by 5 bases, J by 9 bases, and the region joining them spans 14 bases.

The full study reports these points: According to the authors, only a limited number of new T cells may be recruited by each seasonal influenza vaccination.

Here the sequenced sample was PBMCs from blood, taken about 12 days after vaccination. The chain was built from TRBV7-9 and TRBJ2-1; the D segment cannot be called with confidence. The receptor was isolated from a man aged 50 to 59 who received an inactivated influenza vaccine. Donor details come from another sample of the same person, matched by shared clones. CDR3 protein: CASSQTRESEQFF. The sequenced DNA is TGTGCCAGCAGCCAGACAAGAGAAAGTGAGCAGTTCTTC.